The present entry profiles one TCR beta chain with its context. Its antigen is unidentified. Incorporated into the TCR beta cDNA libraries were unique molecular identifiers, which served to reduce PCR and sequencing biases. Yield was roughly 0.5 million cDNA molecules from approximately 0.91 to 9.4 million T cells. TCRdb re-called the PCR reads through MiXCR, storing one row per CDR3 protein. Seen here are hundreds of thousands of distinct CDR3 sequences, about 40% observed once, and the top ten hold about 1.8%. These data belong to a study of post-analysis software for immune sequencing data. Study information: Disease trajectories encompassed relapsing-remitting, secondary progressive and progressive-relapsing multiple sclerosis.

Study-level findings and limits: The five TRBV segments detected at higher frequency in patients than in controls included TRBV5-6, TRBV5-1 and TRBV20-1. A significant reduction in normalized Chao1 diversity was observed in multiple sclerosis patients versus controls.

From germline, CDR1 is SGHVS and CDR2 FQNEAQ. V lost 7 bases to trimming and J lost 5 bases, with 20 bases between them. The CDR3 is 16 amino acids. The source is a girl between 10 and 17 years old with multiple sclerosis. Source material: blood. The rearrangement links TRBV7-8 to TRBJ1-4, with D maybe TRBD1 (6 bases). The CDR3 loop reads CASTPGQRSGNEKLFF. DNA of the CDR3: TGTGCCAGCACCCCCGGACAGCGGAGCGGCAATGAAAAACTGTTTTTT.